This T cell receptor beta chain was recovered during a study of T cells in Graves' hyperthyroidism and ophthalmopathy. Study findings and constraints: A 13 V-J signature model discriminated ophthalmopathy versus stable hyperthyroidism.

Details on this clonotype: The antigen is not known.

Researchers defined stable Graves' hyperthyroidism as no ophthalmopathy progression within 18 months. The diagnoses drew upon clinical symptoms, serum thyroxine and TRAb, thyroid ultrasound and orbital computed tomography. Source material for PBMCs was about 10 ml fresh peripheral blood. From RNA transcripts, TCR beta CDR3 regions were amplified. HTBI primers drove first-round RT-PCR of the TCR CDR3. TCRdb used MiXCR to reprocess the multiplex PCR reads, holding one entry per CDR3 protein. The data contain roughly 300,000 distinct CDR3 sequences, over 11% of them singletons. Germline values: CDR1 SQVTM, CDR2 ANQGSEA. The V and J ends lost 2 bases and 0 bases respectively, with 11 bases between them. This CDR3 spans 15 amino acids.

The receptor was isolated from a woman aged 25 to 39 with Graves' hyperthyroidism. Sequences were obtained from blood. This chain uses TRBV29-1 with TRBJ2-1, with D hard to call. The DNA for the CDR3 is TGCAGCGTTGAATTGGCGGAGAGCTCCTACAATGAGCAGTTCTTC. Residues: CSVELAESSYNEQFF.